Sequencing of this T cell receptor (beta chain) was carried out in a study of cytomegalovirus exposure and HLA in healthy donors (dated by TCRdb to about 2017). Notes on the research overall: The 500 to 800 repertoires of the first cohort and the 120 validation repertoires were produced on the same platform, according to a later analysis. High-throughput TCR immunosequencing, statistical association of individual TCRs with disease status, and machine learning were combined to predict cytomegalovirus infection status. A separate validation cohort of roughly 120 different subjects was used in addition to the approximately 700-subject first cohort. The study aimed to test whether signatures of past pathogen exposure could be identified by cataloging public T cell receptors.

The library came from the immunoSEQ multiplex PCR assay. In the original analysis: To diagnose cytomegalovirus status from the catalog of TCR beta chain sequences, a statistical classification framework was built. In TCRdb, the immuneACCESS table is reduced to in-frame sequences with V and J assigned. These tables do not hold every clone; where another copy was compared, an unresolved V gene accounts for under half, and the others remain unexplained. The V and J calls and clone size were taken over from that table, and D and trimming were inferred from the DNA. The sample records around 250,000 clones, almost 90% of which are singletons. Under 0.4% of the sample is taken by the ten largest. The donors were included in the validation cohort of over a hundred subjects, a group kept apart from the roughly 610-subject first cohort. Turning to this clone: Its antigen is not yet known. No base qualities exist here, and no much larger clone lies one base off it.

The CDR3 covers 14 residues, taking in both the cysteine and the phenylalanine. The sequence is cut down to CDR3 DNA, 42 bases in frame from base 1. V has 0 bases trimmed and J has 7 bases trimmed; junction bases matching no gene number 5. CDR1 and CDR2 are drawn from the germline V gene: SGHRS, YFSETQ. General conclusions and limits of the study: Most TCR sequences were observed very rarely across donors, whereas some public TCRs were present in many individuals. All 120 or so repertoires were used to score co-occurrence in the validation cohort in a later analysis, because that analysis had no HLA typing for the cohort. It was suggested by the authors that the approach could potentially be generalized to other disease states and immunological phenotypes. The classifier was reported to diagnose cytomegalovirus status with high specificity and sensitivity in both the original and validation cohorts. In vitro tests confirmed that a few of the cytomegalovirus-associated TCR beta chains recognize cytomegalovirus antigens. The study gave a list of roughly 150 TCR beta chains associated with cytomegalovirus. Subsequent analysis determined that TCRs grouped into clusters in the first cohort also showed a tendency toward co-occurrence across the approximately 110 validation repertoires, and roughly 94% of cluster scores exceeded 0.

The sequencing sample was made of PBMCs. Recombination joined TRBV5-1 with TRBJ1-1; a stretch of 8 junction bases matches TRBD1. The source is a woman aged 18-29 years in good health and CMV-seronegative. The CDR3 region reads CASSLGATGGEAFF. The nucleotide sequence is TGCGCCAGCAGCTTGGGGGCCACAGGGGGTGAAGCTTTCTTT.